The clone carrying this T cell receptor (beta chain) was recorded only once. The sample belongs to a study of blood T cell repertoires in COVID-19. Sequenced by immunoSEQ multiplex PCR; TCRdb stores in-frame clones only, minus some. The data show more than 85,000 clones, 65% to 90% seen once. The CDR3 length is 16 residues. J gave up 7 bases and V 4 bases, and 12 bases lay outside the gene matches. Germline CDR1 reads WNHNN; CDR2 reads SYGVQD (reference sequence). The rearrangement joins TRBV10-1 to TRBJ2-1; 8 bases match TRBD2. The clonotype was recovered from a woman of 80 years or more with active or convalescent COVID-19. Material for sequencing was peripheral blood. This CDR3 reads CASSGLAGGLGNEQFF. The CDR3 bases are TGCGCCAGCAGTGGGTTGGCGGGAGGCCTGGGGAATGAGCAGTTCTTC.